This entry lists 6 T cell receptor beta chains sequenced from one sample in a study of sequential checkpoint blockade in melanoma. Assay: immunoSEQ multiplex PCR; the TCRdb copy retains only in-frame clones and omits some. The data show some 30,000 clones, about 89% seen once. Noted treatment: randomized to nivolumab then ipilimumab (arm A) or the reverse (arm B). The sequencing here drew on CD8+ T cells sorted from blood (inferred from file names), taken from a patient given nivolumab and ipilimumab in sequence. The receptors here all came from a human donor with melanoma.

This clone was seen a handful of times. The rearrangement uses TRBV7-9 and TRBJ1-4; the D gene is possibly TRBD1 (5 bases). CDR1 and CDR2 (germline): SEHNR, FQNEAQ (reference sequence). The V and J ends lost 0 bases and 3 bases respectively, with 8 bases between them. The CDR3 contains 15 residues. The CDR3 sequence is CASSLATGPNEKLFF. Here the CDR3 DNA reads TGTGCCAGCAGCTTAGCAACAGGACCTAATGAAAAACTGTTTTTT.

J is TRBJ1-2 and V is TRBV9; 7 bases agree with TRBD1. This CDR3 is built from 14 residues. After removal of 3 bases from V and 2 bases from J, the junction contained 4 bases not matched to a gene. Germline V gene sequence: CDR1 SGDLS, CDR2 YYNGEE. CDR3 DNA: TGTGCCAGCAGCGGACGACAGGGCAACTATGGCTACACCTTC. Translation: CASSGRQGNYGYTF.

This clone was observed once. V is TRBV7-9 and J is TRBJ1-2; the D gene is possibly TRBD1 (5 bases). V was cut by 5 bases and J by 4 bases, with 17 bases left in between. The CDR3 runs to 15 residues. Germline assignment: CDR1 SEHNR and CDR2 FQNEAQ (reference sequence). CDR3 region: CASSRELSGIYGYTF. CDR3 bases: TGTGCCAGCAGCCGGGAGTTGTCAGGGATCTATGGCTACACCTTC.

This rearrangement joins TRBV4-3 to TRBJ2-1; TRBD2 aligns across 12 bases. CDR3 length: 16 amino acids. Germline CDR1 LGHNA, CDR2 YSLEER. Trimming took 2 bases from V and 6 from J; bases not matched to a gene: 5. CDR3 DNA sequence: TGCGCCAGCAGCCAACTATCTAGCGGGAGGGGCAATGAGCAGTTCTTC. This encodes CASSQLSSGRGNEQFF.

Worth noting for this clone: One end of the junction does not line up with germline, which may come from a read error. Other DNA sequences in this specimen translate into the identical CDR3. V is TRBV6-6 and J is TRBJ2-7; TRBD1 might be the D (6 bases). The germline V gene encodes CDR1 MNHNY and CDR2 SVGAGI (reference sequence). The CDR3 length is 13 residues. Here the CDR3 DNA reads TGTGCCAGCAGCGCACAGGGTAGGGACGAGCAGTATTTC. It encodes CASSAQGRDEQYF.

Judged by abundance, this clone is medium-sized. The chain couples TRBV5-8 to TRBJ1-5; D remains ambiguous. Germline CDR1 SGHTS, CDR2 YDEGEE. CDR3 length: 16 amino acids. V was clipped by 4 bases and J by 6 bases, with 20 bases between them. CDR3 coding DNA: TGTGCCAGCAGCGGGTCGGACGGGTTTCGGGGTCAGCCCCAGCATTTT. Protein: CASSGSDGFRGQPQHF.